This TCR beta chain was obtained from a study of blood T cell repertoires in COVID-19. Study in general: Samples taken during acute and convalescent COVID-19 were collected in the United States, Italy and Spain. In each case, the material was cDNA or gDNA derived from T cells, B-cell-depleted T cells, or PBMCs.

Per the study methods: Scientists estimated how many nucleated cells there were by amplifying reference gene primers. Libraries were prepared by immunoSEQ multiplex PCR; TCRdb keeps only in-frame clonotypes and omits some of them. V, J and clone size are those of that table, while D and trimming were read from the DNA. This sample has around 250,000 clones, with more than 70% found just once. V lost 5 bases to trimming and J lost 0 bases; unmatched junction nucleotides: 4. This CDR3 is 15 amino acids long. Germline CDR1 is SGHNT and CDR2 is YYREEE (reference sequence). The V gene is TRBV5-4, the J gene TRBJ2-7; 11 positions agree with TRBD2. The receptor's source is a man at least 80 years old with acute or convalescent COVID-19. What was sequenced was peripheral blood. In nucleotides, the CDR3 is TGTGCCAGCAGAAATGGACTAGCGGGCTCCTACGAGCAGTACTTC. Translating it yields CASRNGLAGSYEQYF.